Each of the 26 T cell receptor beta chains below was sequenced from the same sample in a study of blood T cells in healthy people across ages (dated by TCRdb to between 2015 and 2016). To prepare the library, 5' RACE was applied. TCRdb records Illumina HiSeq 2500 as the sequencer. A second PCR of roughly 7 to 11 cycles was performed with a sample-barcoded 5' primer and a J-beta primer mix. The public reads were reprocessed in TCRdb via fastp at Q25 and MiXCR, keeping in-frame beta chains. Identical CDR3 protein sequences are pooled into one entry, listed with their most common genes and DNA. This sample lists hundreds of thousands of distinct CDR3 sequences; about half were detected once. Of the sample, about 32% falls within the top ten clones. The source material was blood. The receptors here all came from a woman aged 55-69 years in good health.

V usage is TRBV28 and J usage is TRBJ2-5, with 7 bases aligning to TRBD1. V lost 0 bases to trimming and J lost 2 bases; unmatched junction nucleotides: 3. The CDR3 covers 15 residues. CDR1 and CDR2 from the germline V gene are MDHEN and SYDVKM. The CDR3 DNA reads TGTGCCAGCAGTTTATGGGCAGGGGGACAAGAGACCCAGTACTTC. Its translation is CASSLWAGGQETQYF.

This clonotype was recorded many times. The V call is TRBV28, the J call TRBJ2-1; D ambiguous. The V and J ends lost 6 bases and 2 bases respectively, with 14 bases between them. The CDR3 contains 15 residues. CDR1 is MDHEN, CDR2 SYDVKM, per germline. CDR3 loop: CASSVLPAPYNEQFF. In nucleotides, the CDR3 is TGTGCCAGCAGCGTTCTGCCCGCACCCTACAATGAGCAGTTCTTC.

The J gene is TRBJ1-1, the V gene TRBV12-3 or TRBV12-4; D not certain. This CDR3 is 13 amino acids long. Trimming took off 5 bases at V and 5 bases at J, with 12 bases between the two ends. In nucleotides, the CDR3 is TGTGCCAGCAGTAACCAGGTGGGGACTGAAGCTTTCTTT. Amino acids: CASSNQVGTEAFF.

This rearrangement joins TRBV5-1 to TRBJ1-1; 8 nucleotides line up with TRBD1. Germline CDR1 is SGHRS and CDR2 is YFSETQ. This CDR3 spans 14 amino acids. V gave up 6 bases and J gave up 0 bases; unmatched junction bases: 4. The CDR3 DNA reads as TGCGCCAGCACGAGGGACAGGATGAACACTGAAGCTTTCTTT. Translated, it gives CASTRDRMNTEAFF.

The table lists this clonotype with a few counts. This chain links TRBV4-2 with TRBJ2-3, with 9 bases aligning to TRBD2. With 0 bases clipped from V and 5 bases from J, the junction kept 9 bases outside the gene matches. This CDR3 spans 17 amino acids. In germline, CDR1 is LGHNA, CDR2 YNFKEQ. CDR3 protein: CASSQDAAGAGGDTQYF. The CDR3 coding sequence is TGTGCCAGCAGCCAAGACGCTGCGGGAGCGGGAGGAGATACGCAGTATTTT.

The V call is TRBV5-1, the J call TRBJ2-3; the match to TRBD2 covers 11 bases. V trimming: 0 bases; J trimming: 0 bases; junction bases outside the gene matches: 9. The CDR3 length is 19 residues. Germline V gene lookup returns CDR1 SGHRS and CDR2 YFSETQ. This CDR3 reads CASSLAKLAGARSTDTQYF. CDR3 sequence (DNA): TGCGCCAGCAGCTTGGCGAAACTAGCGGGAGCGCGGAGCACAGATACGCAGTATTTT.

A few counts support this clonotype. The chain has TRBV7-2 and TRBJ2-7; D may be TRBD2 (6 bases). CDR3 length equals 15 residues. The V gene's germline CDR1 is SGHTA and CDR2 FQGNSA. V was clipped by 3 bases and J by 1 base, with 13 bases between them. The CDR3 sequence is CASSFRRAGSYEQYF. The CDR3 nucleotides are TGTGCCAGCAGCTTCCGGAGGGCCGGTTCCTACGAGCAGTACTTC.

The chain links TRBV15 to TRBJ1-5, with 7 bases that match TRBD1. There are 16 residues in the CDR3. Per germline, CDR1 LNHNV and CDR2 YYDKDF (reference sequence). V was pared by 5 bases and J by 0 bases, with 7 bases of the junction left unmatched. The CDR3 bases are TGTGCCACCAGCCGCAACAGGGGAACTAGCAATCAGCCCCAGCATTTT. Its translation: CATSRNRGTSNQPQHF.

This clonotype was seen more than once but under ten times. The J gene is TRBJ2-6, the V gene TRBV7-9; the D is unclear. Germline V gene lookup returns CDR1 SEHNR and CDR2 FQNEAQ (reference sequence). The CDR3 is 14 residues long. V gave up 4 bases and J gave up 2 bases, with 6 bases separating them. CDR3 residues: CASSSFAGANVLTF. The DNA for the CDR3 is TGTGCCAGCAGCTCATTTGCTGGGGCCAACGTCCTGACTTTC.

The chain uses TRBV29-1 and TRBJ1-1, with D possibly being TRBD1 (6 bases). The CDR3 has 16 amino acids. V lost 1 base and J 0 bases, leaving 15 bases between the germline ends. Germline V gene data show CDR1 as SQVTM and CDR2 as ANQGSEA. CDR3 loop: CSVEAGDRPMNTEAFF. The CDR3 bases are TGCAGCGTTGAAGCGGGCGACAGGCCCATGAACACTGAAGCTTTCTTT.

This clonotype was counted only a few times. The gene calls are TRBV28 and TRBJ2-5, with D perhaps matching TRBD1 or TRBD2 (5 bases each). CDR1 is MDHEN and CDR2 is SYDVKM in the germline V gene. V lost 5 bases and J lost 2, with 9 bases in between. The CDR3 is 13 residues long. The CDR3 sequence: CASSGDGQETQYF. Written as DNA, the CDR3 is TGTGCCAGCAGTGGGGACGGACAAGAGACCCAGTACTTC. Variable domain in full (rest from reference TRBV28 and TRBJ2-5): DVKVTQSSRYLVKRTGEKVFLECVQDMDHENMFWYRQDPGLGLRLIYFSYDVKMKEKGDIPEGYSVSREKKERFSLILESASTNQTSMYLCASSGDGQETQYFGPGTRLLVL.

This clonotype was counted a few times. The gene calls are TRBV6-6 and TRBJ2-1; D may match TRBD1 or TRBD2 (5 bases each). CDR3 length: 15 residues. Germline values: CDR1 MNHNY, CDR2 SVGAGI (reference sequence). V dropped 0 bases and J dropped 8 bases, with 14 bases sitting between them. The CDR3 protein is CASSYSVGGGYEQFF. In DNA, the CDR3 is TGTGCCAGCAGTTACTCCGTCGGTGGGGGATATGAGCAGTTCTTC.

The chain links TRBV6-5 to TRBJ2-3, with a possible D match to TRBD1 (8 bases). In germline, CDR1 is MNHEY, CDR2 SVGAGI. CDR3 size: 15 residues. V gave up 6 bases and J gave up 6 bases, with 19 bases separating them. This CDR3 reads CASRPRDRRGDTQYF. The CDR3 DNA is TGTGCCAGCAGGCCCCGGGACAGGCGGGGGGATACGCAGTATTTT.

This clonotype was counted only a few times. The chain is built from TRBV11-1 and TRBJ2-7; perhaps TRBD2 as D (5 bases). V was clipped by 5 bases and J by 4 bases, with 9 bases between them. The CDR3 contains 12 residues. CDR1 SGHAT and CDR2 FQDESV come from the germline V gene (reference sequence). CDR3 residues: CASSPWEYEQYF. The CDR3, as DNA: TGTGCCAGCAGCCCCTGGGAGTACGAGCAGTACTTC. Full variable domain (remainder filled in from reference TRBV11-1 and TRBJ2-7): EAEVAQSPRYKITEKSQAVAFWCDPISGHATLYWYRQILGQGPELLVQFQDESVVDDSQLPKDRFSAERLKGVDSTLKIQPAELGDSAMYLCASSPWEYEQYFGPGTRLTVT.

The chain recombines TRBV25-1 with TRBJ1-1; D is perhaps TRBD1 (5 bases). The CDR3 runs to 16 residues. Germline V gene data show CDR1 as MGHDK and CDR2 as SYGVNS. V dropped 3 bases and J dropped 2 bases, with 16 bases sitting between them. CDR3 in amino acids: CASSDPSTDGNTEAFF. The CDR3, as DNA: TGTGCCAGCAGTGATCCTTCGACAGACGGTAACACTGAAGCTTTCTTT. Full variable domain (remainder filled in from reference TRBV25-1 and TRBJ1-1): EADIYQTPRYLVIGTGKKITLECSQTMGHDKMYWYQQDPGMELHLIHYSYGVNSTEKGDLSSESTVSRIRTEHFPLTLESARPSHTSQYLCASSDPSTDGNTEAFFGQGTRLTVV.

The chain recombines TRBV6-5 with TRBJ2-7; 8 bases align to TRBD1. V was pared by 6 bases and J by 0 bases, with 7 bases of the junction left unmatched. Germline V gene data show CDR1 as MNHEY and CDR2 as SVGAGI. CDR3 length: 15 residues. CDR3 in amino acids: CASSITGGPSYEQYF. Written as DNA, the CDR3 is TGTGCCAGCAGCATTACAGGGGGGCCCTCCTACGAGCAGTACTTC.

The CDR3, as DNA: TGTGCCAGCAGCATTGAGCCCGGGACAGGGACAGATACGCAGTATTTT. Translated: CASSIEPGTGTDTQYF. This chain links TRBV9 with TRBJ2-3; TRBD1 matches at 9 bases. Germline loops: CDR1 SGDLS, CDR2 YYNGEE. The CDR3 is made up of 16 amino acids. Germline trimming cut 4 bases from V and 3 bases from J; bases unmatched to any gene: 9.

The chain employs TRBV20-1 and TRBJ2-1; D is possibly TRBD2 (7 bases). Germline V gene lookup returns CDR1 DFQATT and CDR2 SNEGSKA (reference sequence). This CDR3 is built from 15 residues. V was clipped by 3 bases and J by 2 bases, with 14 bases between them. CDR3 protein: CSARKGGITYNEQFF. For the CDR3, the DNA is TGCAGTGCTAGGAAGGGGGGGATTACCTACAATGAGCAGTTCTTC.

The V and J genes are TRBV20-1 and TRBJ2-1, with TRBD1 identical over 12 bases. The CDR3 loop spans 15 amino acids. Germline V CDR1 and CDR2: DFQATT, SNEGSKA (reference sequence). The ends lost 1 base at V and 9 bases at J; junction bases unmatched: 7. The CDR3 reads CSARAFRDRGLEQFF. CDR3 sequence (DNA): TGCAGTGCTAGAGCCTTCCGGGACAGGGGGCTTGAGCAGTTCTTC.

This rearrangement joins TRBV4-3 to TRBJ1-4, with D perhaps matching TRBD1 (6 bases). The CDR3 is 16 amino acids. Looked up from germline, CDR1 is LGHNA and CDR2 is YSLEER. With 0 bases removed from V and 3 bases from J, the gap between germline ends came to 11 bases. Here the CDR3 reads CASSQDRGSPNEKLFF. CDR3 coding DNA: TGCGCCAGCAGCCAAGATAGGGGGTCGCCTAATGAAAAACTGTTTTTT.

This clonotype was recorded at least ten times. The DNA for the CDR3 is TGTGCCAGCAGTGATTCCGGGACTAGCAATGAGCAGTACTTC. Translated: CASSDSGTSNEQYF. The chain combines TRBV12-3 or TRBV12-4 with TRBJ2-5, with 9 bases that match TRBD2. Trimming cost V 5 bases and J 11 bases; bases outside gene matches: 12. CDR3 length: 14 residues.

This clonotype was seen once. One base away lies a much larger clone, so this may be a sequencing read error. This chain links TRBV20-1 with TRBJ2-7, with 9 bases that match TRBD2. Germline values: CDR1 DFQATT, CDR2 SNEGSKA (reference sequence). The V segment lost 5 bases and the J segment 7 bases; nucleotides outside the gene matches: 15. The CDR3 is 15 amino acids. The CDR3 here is CSAEKAASGTNEQYF. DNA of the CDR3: TGCAGTGCTGAAAAGGCGGCTAGCGGGACGAATGAGCAGTACTTC.

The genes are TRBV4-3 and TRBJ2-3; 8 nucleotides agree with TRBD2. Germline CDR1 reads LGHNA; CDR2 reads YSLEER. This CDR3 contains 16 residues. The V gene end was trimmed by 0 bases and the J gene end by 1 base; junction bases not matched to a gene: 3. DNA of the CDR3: TGCGCCAGCAGCCAAGATACAGCGGGAGGCACAGATACGCAGTATTTT. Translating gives CASSQDTAGGTDTQYF.

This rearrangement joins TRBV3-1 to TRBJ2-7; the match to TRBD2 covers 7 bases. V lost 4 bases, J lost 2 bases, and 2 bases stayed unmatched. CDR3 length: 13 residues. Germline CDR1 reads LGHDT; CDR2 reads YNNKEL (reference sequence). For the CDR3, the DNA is TGTGCCAGCAGCCGGGGGGGAACCTACGAGCAGTACTTC. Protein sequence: CASSRGGTYEQYF.

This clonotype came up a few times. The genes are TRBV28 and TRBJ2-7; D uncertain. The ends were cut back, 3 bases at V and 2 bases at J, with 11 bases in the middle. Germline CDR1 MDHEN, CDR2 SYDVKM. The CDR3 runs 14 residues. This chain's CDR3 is CASSLRWRTYEQYF. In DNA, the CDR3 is TGTGCCAGCAGTTTGCGGTGGCGGACCTACGAGCAGTACTTC.

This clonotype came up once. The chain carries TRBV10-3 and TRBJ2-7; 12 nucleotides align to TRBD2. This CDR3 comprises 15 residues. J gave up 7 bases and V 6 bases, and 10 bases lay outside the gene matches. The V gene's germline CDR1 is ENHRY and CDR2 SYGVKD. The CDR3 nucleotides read TGTGCCATCAGCCCCCCTAGCGGGAGGGCCAATGAGCAGTACTTC. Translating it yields CAISPPSGRANEQYF.